This T cell receptor beta chain is drawn from a study of Ad26.COV2.S vaccination and SARS-CoV-2 variants. Study overall: Intramuscular Ad26.COV2.S at 5x10^10 or 1x10^11 viral particles.

Treatment: approximately 18 received Ad26.COV2.S at low or high dose, single or two shots; roughly five received placebo; per-sample allocation not given. Vaccine and placebo recipients were sampled on day 63 after the first injection. Based in Boston, the donor was an adult of 18-55 years. Ad26.COV2.S expressed prefusion-stabilized spike from the original Wuhan strain. Note on this clone: Antigen unknown.

TCRdb's table, derived via immunoSEQ multiplex PCR, lists solely in-frame clones and lacks some. There are approximately 400,000 clones in the sample; roughly 81% occur only once, and 3.3% lies in the top ten. Study results and caveats: Vaccinated and placebo-treated recipients had similar non-spike TCR breadth.

Germline assignment: CDR1 LGHDT and CDR2 YNNKEL (reference sequence). Between the trimmed V and J ends, which lost 4 bases and 3 bases, there was a span of 12 bases. The CDR3 consists of 14 residues. This receptor was identified in a person between 18 and 60 years old who received the Ad26.COV2.S COVID-19 vaccine or a placebo. V and J are TRBV3-1 (or the pseudogene TRBV3-2) and TRBJ2-5; D tentatively fits TRBD1 or TRBD2 (5 bases each). Specimen: peripheral blood, collected in a trial of Ad26.COV2.S vaccine versus placebo. CDR3 coding DNA: TGTGCCAGCAGCCTCAGGGAGTCTAAAGAGACCCAGTACTTC. Protein: CASSLRESKETQYF.